One sample yielded the 18 T cell receptor beta chains listed below, sequenced in a study of cytomegalovirus exposure and HLA in healthy donors. Both 60 Vbeta primers and 13 Jbeta primers went into the PCR. The table came from immunoSEQ multiplex PCR; TCRdb's copy has only in-frame clones and leaves some out. The table for this sample gives approximately 120,000 clones. Input material: PBMCs. The source is a young man in good health and CMV-seronegative.

Comment on this clone: The identical CDR3 is also encoded by other nucleotide sequences in the sample. CDR3 bases: TGTGCCAGCAGCCAAGGGGTCGGGGATGACTATGGCTACACCTTC. This codes for CASSQGVGDDYGYTF. The chain uses TRBV4-2 and TRBJ1-2; D is undetermined. The germline V gene has CDR1 LGHNA and CDR2 YNFKEQ. The CDR3 has 15 amino acids. Trimming took 1 base from V and 3 from J, leaving 12 bases between them.

CDR3 protein: CASSFGTRDRVSTDTQYF. As DNA, the CDR3 is TGCGCCAGCAGCTTTGGCACGCGGGACAGGGTTAGCACAGATACGCAGTATTTT. This chain links TRBV5-1 with TRBJ2-3, with 9 bases fitting TRBD1. The germline gives CDR1 SGHRS, CDR2 YFSETQ. Unmatched junction bases numbered 10, after V lost 2 bases and J lost 0 bases. The length of the CDR3 is 18 residues.

The chain is built from TRBV5-1 and TRBJ1-2; 7 bases align to TRBD1. Germline-derived CDR1 and CDR2 are SGHRS and YFSETQ. Unmatched junction bases numbered 15, after V lost 0 bases and J lost 13 bases. This CDR3 has 15 residues. The chain's CDR3 is CASSLEGVTGTLGTF. CDR3 DNA sequence: TGCGCCAGCAGCTTGGAGGGGGTGACAGGGACCTTGGGCACCTTC.

The chain uses TRBV4-1 and TRBJ1-1, with D uncertain. Trimming removed 0 bases from V and 9 bases from J, with 17 bases in between. The CDR3 has 15 residues. Germline values: CDR1 MGHRA, CDR2 YSYEKL. For the CDR3, the DNA is TGCGCCAGCAGCCAAGATCCGGGAGCCGAGTGGAAAGCTTTCTTT. This encodes CASSQDPGAEWKAFF.

The chain has TRBV6-4 and TRBJ1-4, with unresolved D. Germline V CDR1 and CDR2: MRHNA, SNTAGT. The CDR3 sequence is 15 residues long. Deletions cut 4 bases from V and 3 bases from J, with 12 bases between. CDR3 coding DNA: TGTGCCAGCAGTGCTGAAGCGACGGCTAATGAAAAACTGTTTTTT. Translating gives CASSAEATANEKLFF.

The CDR3, as DNA: TGCAGCGGGGCGATAGGGGGCCCCACTGAAGCTTTCTTT. As protein: CSGAIGGPTEAFF. This rearrangement joins TRBV29-1 to TRBJ1-1; 7 bases line up with TRBD1. The CDR3 loop spans 13 amino acids. CDR1 and CDR2 (germline): SQVTM, ANQGSEA. V lost 7 bases and J lost 4; bases outside the gene matches: 9.

The chain employs TRBV28 and TRBJ1-1; TRBD1 might be the D (5 bases). CDR1 and CDR2 from the germline V gene are MDHEN and SYDVKM. The CDR3 loop spans 14 amino acids. Trimming cost V 6 bases and J 2 bases, with 13 bases left between them. In DNA form, the CDR3 reads TGTGCCAGCAGCGAACAGGTTTACAACACTGAAGCTTTCTTT. Its protein is CASSEQVYNTEAFF.

This chain joins TRBV18 and TRBJ1-2; TRBD1 agrees at 7 bases. CDR1 and CDR2 (germline): KGHSH, LQKENI. V lost 3 bases to trimming and J lost 8 bases; unmatched junction nucleotides: 9. This CDR3 region has 14 residues. The CDR3 loop reads CASSPSGQQRGYTF. Written as DNA, the CDR3 is TGTGCCAGCTCACCGTCGGGACAGCAGCGGGGCTACACCTTC.

This chain connects TRBV7-9 to TRBJ2-7; D not certain. V was trimmed by 2 bases and J by 4 bases, leaving 6 bases between them. This CDR3 contains 12 residues. Looked up from germline, CDR1 is SEHNR and CDR2 is FQNEAQ (reference sequence). This CDR3 reads CASSLTSYEQYF. As DNA, the CDR3 is TGTGCCAGCAGCTTAACTTCTTACGAGCAGTACTTC. The full variable domain, rest sourced from reference TRBV7-9 and TRBJ2-7, is DTGVSQNPRHKITKRGQNVTFRCDPISEHNRLYWYRQTLGQGPEFLTYFQNEAQLEKSRLLSDRFSAERPKGSFSTLEIQRTEQGDSAMYLCASSLTSYEQYFGPGTRLTVT.

The chain combines TRBV6-5 with TRBJ2-7; a possible D gene is TRBD1 (6 bases). The germline V and J ends were trimmed by 5 bases and 7 bases, with 15 bases remaining between them. The CDR3 is 13 residues long. Per germline, CDR1 MNHEY and CDR2 SVGAGI. The CDR3 nucleotides read TGTGCCAGCAGTCTCACATCGACAGGAGAGCAGTACTTC. Residues: CASSLTSTGEQYF.

The chain couples TRBV9 to TRBJ2-5; 10 nucleotides align to TRBD2. Trimming removed 0 bases from V and 5 bases from J; junction bases left unmatched: 7. The CDR3 sequence is 16 residues long. Per germline, CDR1 SGDLS and CDR2 YYNGEE. DNA for the CDR3: TGTGCCAGCAGCGTAGCAGCGGGGGGGCCTAGTGAGACCCAGTACTTC. It encodes CASSVAAGGPSETQYF. Complete variable domain (other parts from reference TRBV9 and TRBJ2-5): DSGVTQTPKHLITATGQRVTLRCSPRSGDLSVYWYQQSLDQGLQFLIQYYNGEERAKGNILERFSAQQFPDLHSELNLSSLELGDSALYFCASSVAAGGPSETQYFGPGTRLLVL.

The V call is TRBV19, the J call TRBJ2-2; a possible D gene is TRBD2 (6 bases). The CDR3 loop spans 15 amino acids. V lost 5 bases and J 1 base, leaving 11 bases between the germline ends. The germline V gene encodes CDR1 LNHDA and CDR2 SQIVND (reference sequence). The CDR3 loop reads CASSLVGRNTGELFF. As DNA, the CDR3 is TGTGCCAGTAGTTTGGTCGGGAGGAACACCGGGGAGCTGTTTTTT.

The V gene is TRBV30, the J gene TRBJ2-7; tentative D call: TRBD2 (6 bases). V lost 4 bases, J lost 4 bases, and 11 bases lay in between. The length of the CDR3 is 12 residues. CDR1 is GTSNPN, CDR2 SVGIG, per germline (reference sequence). The CDR3 sequence: CAWTVGGYEQYF. The CDR3 DNA reads TGTGCCTGGACCGTGGGGGGTTACGAGCAGTACTTC.

The V gene is TRBV12-5, the J gene TRBJ1-4; 11 bases agree with TRBD1. Germline values: CDR1 LGHNT, CDR2 FRNRAP. V dropped 0 bases and J dropped 8; count of bases not matched to a gene: 8. The CDR3 has 17 amino acids. CDR3 nucleotide sequence: TGTGCTAGTGGTTTGGTACAGTCTCGGGACAGGGGGGAAAAACTGTTTTTT. Amino acid sequence: CASGLVQSRDRGEKLFF.

This sequence joins TRBV19 and TRBJ2-3, with 9 nucleotides matching TRBD2. Germline loops: CDR1 LNHDA, CDR2 SQIVND (reference sequence). The CDR3 spans 15 residues. V lost 4 bases and J lost 4; bases outside the gene matches: 6. The DNA of the CDR3 is TGTGCCAGTAGTAATAGCGGGAGCGGCCCAGATACGCAGTATTTT. It yields the protein CASSNSGSGPDTQYF.

The CDR3 bases are TGCAGCGTTGCGTCGGACAGGGACACCGGGGAGCTGTTTTTT. Residues: CSVASDRDTGELFF. The chain combines TRBV29-1 with TRBJ2-2, with TRBD1 identical over 8 bases. Per germline, CDR1 SQVTM and CDR2 ANQGSEA. Unmatched junction bases numbered 4, after V lost 4 bases and J lost 3 bases. The CDR3 runs 14 residues.

The chain joins TRBV5-6 to TRBJ2-3, with a weak D call TRBD2 (5 bases). V dropped 4 bases and J dropped 1 base, with 19 bases sitting between them. CDR1 and CDR2 from the germline V gene are SGHDT and YYEEEE. The CDR3 is 17 amino acids. CDR3 DNA: TGTGCCAGCAGCCCGAAGAGCCGGAGGCGTGGCACAGATACGCAGTATTTT. Residues: CASSPKSRRRGTDTQYF.

J is TRBJ2-3 and V is TRBV28, with 8 bases aligning to TRBD2. V gave up 2 bases and J gave up 3 bases; unmatched junction bases: 10. Germline CDR1 and CDR2: MDHEN and SYDVKM. The CDR3 length is 17 residues. The CDR3 DNA is TGTGCCAGCAGTTTAGAGCTAAGTAGCGGGAAAACAGATACGCAGTATTTT. The encoded protein is CASSLELSSGKTDTQYF. The entire variable domain, with the rest obtained from reference TRBV28 and TRBJ2-3, is as follows: DVKVTQSSRYLVKRTGEKVFLECVQDMDHENMFWYRQDPGLGLRLIYFSYDVKMKEKGDIPEGYSVSREKKERFSLILESASTNQTSMYLCASSLELSSGKTDTQYFGPGTRLTVL.